The TCR beta chain described here comes from a study of blood T cell repertoires in COVID-19. Study summary: Sources were T cells, B-cell-depleted T cells, or PBMCs; the material itself was cDNA or gDNA.

Looked up from germline, CDR1 is LGHDT and CDR2 is YNNKEL (reference sequence). The CDR3 runs to 14 residues. V gave up 4 bases and J gave up 8 bases, with 14 bases separating them. How the authors handled the data: It was from reference gene primer amplification that nucleated cell counts were estimated. Generated by immunoSEQ multiplex PCR, the TCRdb table keeps only in-frame clones and is missing some. V and J calls and clone size are those listed in that table; D and trimming were worked out from the DNA. The sample holds 240,000 or so clones, roughly 86% seen once. V is TRBV3-1 (or the pseudogene TRBV3-2) and J is TRBJ1-4, with D possibly being TRBD1 (5 bases). Material: peripheral blood. This receptor was identified in a woman aged 25-40 years with acute or convalescent COVID-19. The CDR3 here is CASSPRAAGEKLFF. The CDR3 nucleotides are TGTGCCAGCAGCCCAAGGGCCGCAGGGGAAAAACTGTTTTTT.